Below, 2 T cell receptor beta chains from the same sample are listed, as sequenced in a study of blood T cell repertoires in COVID-19. Method: immunoSEQ multiplex PCR; TCRdb's copy keeps in-frame clones and lacks some. The data contain some 270,000 clones, 70% to 90% of them singletons. The sequenced material came from PBMCs or T cells enriched from blood (not recorded which). The receptors here all came from a woman aged 25 to 45 who had recovered from COVID-19.

The J gene is TRBJ2-7, the V gene TRBV5-1; D may be TRBD2 (6 bases). Germline V lookup: CDR1 SGHRS, CDR2 YFSETQ. V dropped 3 bases and J dropped 2 bases, with 18 bases sitting between them. This CDR3 spans 16 amino acids. CDR3 sequence reads: CASSYSGSRSTYEQYF. Here the CDR3 DNA reads TGCGCCAGCAGCTACAGCGGGTCCCGATCCACCTACGAGCAGTACTTC. Combining the CDR3 with reference TRBV5-1 and TRBJ2-7 gives the whole variable domain KAGVTQTPRYLIKTRGQQVTLSCSPISGHRSVSWYQQTPGQGLQFLFEYFSETQRNKGNFPGRFSGRQFSNSRSEMNVSTLELGDSALYLCASSYSGSRSTYEQYFGPGTRLTVT.

This chain links TRBV5-6 with TRBJ2-2, with 12 bases fitting TRBD1. J lost 5 bases, V lost 3 bases, and 5 bases had no gene match. CDR1 and CDR2 (germline): SGHDT, YYEEEE. There are 16 residues in the CDR3. The CDR3 DNA is TGTGCCAGCAGCTCCCGGGACAGGGGGCGAACCGGGGAGCTGTTTTTT. Its translation: CASSSRDRGRTGELFF.